Sequencing of this TCR beta chain was carried out in a study of cytomegalovirus exposure and HLA in healthy donors. Findings of the study overall: The likely origin of a cluster of highly shared sequence variants was a sequencing artifact.

With regard to this clone: As yet, its antigen is unknown.

The CDR3 loop spans 18 amino acids. Trimming removed 3 bases from V and 1 base from J; junction bases left unmatched: 10. CDR1 is SGHTA, CDR2 FQGNSA, per germline. PCR used 60 Vbeta primers and 13 Jbeta primers. Assay: immunoSEQ multiplex PCR; the TCRdb copy retains only in-frame clones and omits some. The data show over 150,000 clones, around three quarters seen once. This TCR was recovered from a woman under 30 in good health and CMV-seronegative. The chain couples TRBV7-2 to TRBJ2-7; 12 positions match TRBD2. The sequenced sample was PBMCs. The CDR3 DNA sequence: TGTGCCAGCAGCTTGGTGACCGGGACTAGCGGGCCTTCCTACGAGCAGTACTTC. This sequence encodes CASSLVTGTSGPSYEQYF.